The rows below give T cell receptor beta chains drawn from one sample of a study of shared clonotypes between healthy human individuals. TCRdb's copy holds only in-frame clones and misses some; the assay was immunoSEQ multiplex PCR. Here the sample spans approximately 500,000 clones, less than 96% being singletons. Sequencing used naive CD4+ T cells sorted from blood. These receptors all come from a woman aged 25 to 39 in good health. CDR3s include the opening cysteine and the closing phenylalanine or tryptophan. D genes are given only for firm matches. Only part of the rows carry a size: once, few, many, or a class if the clone is expanded.

V,J,size,D,CDR3,DNA
TRBV27,TRBJ2-1,once,TRBD2,CASSGETSGSSYNEQFF,TGTGCCAGCAGTGGGGAGACTAGCGGGAGTTCCTACAATGAGCAGTTCTTC
TRBV7-2,TRBJ2-3,-,TRBD2,CASSFLGGVSGGADTQYF,TGTGCCAGCAGCTTTCTGGGTGGGGTTAGCGGGGGAGCAGATACGCAGTATTTT
TRBV19,TRBJ2-7,-,-,CASSIGGYYEQYF,TGTGCCAGTAGTATAGGTGGTTACTACGAGCAGTACTTC
TRBV28,TRBJ2-7,-,-,CASSRHPTGALEQYF,TGTGCCAGCAGTCGCCATCCGACTGGGGCCTTGGAGCAGTACTTC
TRBV19,TRBJ1-5,-,TRBD1,CASSIGQGLNQPQHF,TGTGCCAGTAGTATAGGACAGGGGTTAAATCAGCCCCAGCATTTT
TRBV4-1,TRBJ1-4,-,TRBD1,CASSQDITGQGAGEKLFF,TGCGCCAGCAGCCAAGATATTACTGGACAGGGGGCAGGGGAAAAACTGTTTTTT
TRBV19,TRBJ2-7,-,TRBD1,CASSIGTGGSYEQYF,TGTGCCAGTAGTATAGGCACAGGGGGCTCCTACGAGCAGTACTTC
TRBV10-2,TRBJ2-5,once,TRBD2,CASRDAEREEETQYF,TGCGCCAGCAGGGACGCGGAGCGGGAGGAAGAGACCCAGTACTTC
TRBV10-3,TRBJ2-7,-,TRBD2,CAIKRTSGVYEQYF,TGTGCCATCAAGAGGACTAGCGGGGTATACGAGCAGTACTTC
TRBV5-5,TRBJ1-4,-,-,CASSVWTVTNEKLFF,TGTGCCAGCAGCGTATGGACAGTAACTAATGAAAAACTGTTTTTT
TRBV18,TRBJ2-2,-,-,CASSPDSPSPGELFF,TGTGCCAGCTCACCGGACTCCCCCAGTCCCGGGGAGCTGTTTTTT
TRBV11-2,TRBJ2-5,-,-,CASSLAGSLGTQYF,TGTGCCAGCAGCTTAGCCGGTTCCTTAGGGACCCAGTACTTC
TRBV13,TRBJ2-6,-,-,CASSLDSLSGANVLTF,TGTGCCAGCAGCTTAGACAGCCTCTCTGGGGCCAACGTCCTGACTTTC
TRBV5-1,TRBJ2-2,-,-,CASSSLGGGTGELFF,TGCGCCAGCAGCTCCTTGGGGGGTGGCACCGGGGAGCTGTTTTTT
TRBV28,TRBJ2-1,-,TRBD2,CASSSETSGIYEQFF,TGTGCCAGCAGTTCAGAGACTAGCGGGATCTATGAGCAGTTCTTC
TRBV7-2,TRBJ1-5,-,TRBD1,CASSNLRGKGNQPQHF,TGTGCCAGCAGCAACCTCAGGGGGAAGGGGAATCAGCCCCAGCATTTT
TRBV11-2,TRBJ1-2,-,-,CASSLELGYGYTF,TGTGCCAGCAGCTTAGAATTGGGCTATGGCTACACCTTC
TRBV28,TRBJ2-7,-,TRBD1,CASSEQTGGPYEQYF,TGTGCCAGCAGCGAACAGACAGGGGGCCCTTACGAGCAGTACTTC
TRBV19,TRBJ1-2,-,TRBD1,CASRMTGAEGYTF,TGTGCCAGTAGGATGACAGGGGCGGAAGGCTACACCTTC
TRBV19,TRBJ2-1,-,-,CASSQGWGQFF,TGTGCCAGCTCACAGGGATGGGGGCAGTTCTTC
TRBV5-4,TRBJ2-1,-,TRBD2,CASTNMGLARNEQFF,TGTGCCAGCACCAATATGGGACTAGCGAGGAATGAGCAGTTCTTC
TRBV28,TRBJ1-1,few,-,CATTLMNTEAFF,TGTGCCACGACCCTAATGAACACTGAAGCTTTCTTT
TRBV19,TRBJ2-1,-,TRBD2,CASSIGLAGGWNEQFF,TGTGCCAGTAGTATCGGGCTAGCGGGAGGATGGAATGAGCAGTTCTTC
TRBV19,TRBJ2-5,-,TRBD2,CASSTSLAAETQYF,TGTGCCAGTAGTACCTCACTAGCGGCGGAGACCCAGTACTTC
TRBV10-1,TRBJ1-6,once,-,CASARSLNSPLHF,TGCGCCAGCGCTAGGAGTCTTAATTCACCCCTCCACTTT
TRBV10-3,TRBJ2-7,-,-,CAISVSTGAVSYEQYF,TGTGCCATCAGTGTTTCGACGGGAGCGGTGTCCTACGAGCAGTACTTC
TRBV9,TRBJ2-1,-,TRBD1,CASSGLGTGWDEQFF,TGTGCCAGCAGCGGCCTCGGGACAGGGTGGGATGAGCAGTTCTTC
TRBV6-1,TRBJ2-3,-,-,CASSVKVRTDTQYF,TGTGCCAGCAGTGTAAAGGTTCGCACAGATACGCAGTATTTT
TRBV2,TRBJ2-7,-,TRBD1,CASRGGQGPSSSYEQYF,TGTGCCAGCAGAGGGGGACAGGGCCCGTCGAGCTCCTACGAGCAGTACTTC
TRBV29-1,TRBJ1-3,-,TRBD1,CSVVSRGDTIYF,TGCAGCGTTGTGAGCAGGGGGGACACCATATATTTT
TRBV28,TRBJ1-3,-,-,CASSFRASNTIYF,TGTGCCAGCAGTTTTAGGGCTTCAAACACCATATATTTT